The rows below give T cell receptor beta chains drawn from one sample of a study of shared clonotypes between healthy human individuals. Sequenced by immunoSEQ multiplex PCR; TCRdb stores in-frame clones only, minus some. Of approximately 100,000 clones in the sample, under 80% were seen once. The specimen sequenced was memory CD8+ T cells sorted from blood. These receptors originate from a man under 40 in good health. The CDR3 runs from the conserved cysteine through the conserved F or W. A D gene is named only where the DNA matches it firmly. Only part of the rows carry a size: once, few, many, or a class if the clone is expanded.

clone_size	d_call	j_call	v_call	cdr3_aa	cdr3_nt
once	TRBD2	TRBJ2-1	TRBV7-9	CASSPASGLGNEQFF	TGTGCCAGCAGCCCCGCTAGCGGGTTAGGCAATGAGCAGTTCTTC
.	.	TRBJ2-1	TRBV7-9	CASSFNHLFNEQFF	TGTGCCAGCAGCTTTAATCATCTATTCAATGAGCAGTTCTTC
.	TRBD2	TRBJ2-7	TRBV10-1	CASSPGLAGVYEQYF	TGCGCCAGCAGTCCCGGACTAGCGGGAGTCTACGAGCAGTACTTC
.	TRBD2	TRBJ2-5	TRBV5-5	CASSLITSGQETQYF	TGTGCCAGCAGCTTGATTACTAGCGGACAAGAGACCCAGTACTTC
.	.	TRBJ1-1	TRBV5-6	CASSPEREGTEAFF	TGTGCCAGCAGCCCCGAAAGGGAAGGCACTGAAGCTTTCTTT
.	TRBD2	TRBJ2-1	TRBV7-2	CASSGLAGVNEQFF	TGTGCCAGCTCGGGGCTAGCGGGGGTAAATGAGCAGTTCTTC
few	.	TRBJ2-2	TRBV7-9	CASSLVAGAGGTGELFF	TGTGCCAGCAGCTTAGTGGCTGGCGCCGGAGGGACCGGGGAGCTGTTTTTT
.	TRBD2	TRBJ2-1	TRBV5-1	CASKTGTSGRYYEQFF	TGCGCCAGCAAGACCGGGACTAGCGGGAGGTACTATGAGCAGTTCTTC
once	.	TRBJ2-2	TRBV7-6	CASSPHVLDNTGELFF	TGTGCCAGCAGCCCCCATGTTTTAGACAACACCGGGGAGCTGTTTTTT
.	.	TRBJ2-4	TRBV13	CASSSSWAFGRFVAKNIQYF	TGTGCCAGCAGCTCCTCCTGGGCGTTTGGGAGATTTGTAGCCAAAAACATTCAGTACTTC
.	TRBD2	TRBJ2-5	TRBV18	CASSPNPGTSGRAEETQYF	TGTGCCAGCTCACCAAATCCCGGGACTAGCGGGAGGGCGGAAGAGACCCAGTACTTC
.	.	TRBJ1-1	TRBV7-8	CASSPTGNTEAFF	TGTGCCAGCAGCCCGACAGGGAACACTGAAGCTTTCTTT
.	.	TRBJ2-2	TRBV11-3	CASSLKCLFF	TGTGCCAGCAGCTTAAAATGCCTGTTTTTT
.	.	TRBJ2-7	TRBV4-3	CASSQVTGSSYEQYF	TGCGCCAGCAGCCAAGTAACAGGTTCCTCCTACGAGCAGTACTTC